A selection of T cell receptor beta chains follows, all from one sample in a study of T-cell reconstitution after alpha-beta-depleted transplantation in children. One entry per CDR3 protein results from TCRdb running MiXCR on the PCR reads. The sample contains 140,000 to 150,000 distinct CDR3 sequences, around 8.8% of which appear only once. Material: PBMCs, mostly from graft donor cells, obtained 180 days after TCRalphabeta/CD19-depleted stem cell transplant. Every receptor here comes from a female patient aged 2-9 years who had a stem cell transplant for congenital amegakaryocytic thrombocytopenia, so the T cells may come from the graft donor. Each CDR3 is given with its conserved first and last residue. The order of the fields is clone size, J gene, D gene, V gene, CDR3 DNA, CDR3 protein. A D gene is named only where the DNA matches it firmly. A clone size is listed for some rows: how often the clone was seen (once, few, many), or a class if it is expanded.

size: many
J: TRBJ2-3
D: .
V: TRBV2
DNA: TGTGCCAGCAGTGATTGGCGGGGTGGCACAGATACGCAGTATTTT
CDR3: CASSDWRGGTDTQYF

size: many
J: TRBJ2-1
D: .
V: TRBV5-1
DNA: TGCGCCAGCAGCACAGGGTTAAATGAGCAGTTCTTC
CDR3: CASSTGLNEQFF

size: .
J: TRBJ2-1
D: .
V: TRBV11-2
DNA: TGTGCCAGCAGCTTAGATAATATGTTAGCGGTCTCCTACAATGAGCAGTTCTTC
CDR3: CASSLDNMLAVSYNEQFF

size: many
J: TRBJ1-4
D: .
V: TRBV20-1
DNA: TGCAGTGCTACAGGGTCGGAAGAAAAACTGTTTTTT
CDR3: CSATGSEEKLFF

size: .
J: TRBJ1-1
D: .
V: TRBV27
DNA: TGTGCCCCTAAGGGGTACACTGAAGCTTTCTTT
CDR3: CAPKGYTEAFF

size: .
J: TRBJ2-2
D: .
V: TRBV7-2
DNA: TGTGCCAGCACCCTTAGGGTACAGGGACCGTACACCGGGGAGCTGTTTTTT
CDR3: CASTLRVQGPYTGELFF

size: many
J: TRBJ2-6
D: .
V: TRBV10-3
DNA: TGTGCCATCAGCCTCACCGGGGCTGGGGCCAACGTCCTGACTTTC
CDR3: CAISLTGAGANVLTF

size: many
J: TRBJ2-3
D: .
V: TRBV20-1
DNA: TGCAGTGCTAAAGGCCGGGGAAGAGGCACAGATACGCAGTATTTT
CDR3: CSAKGRGRGTDTQYF

size: few
J: TRBJ2-7
D: .
V: TRBV18
DNA: TGTGCCAGCTCACCGGGCAGGGAGCCCTACGAGCAGTACTTC
CDR3: CASSPGREPYEQYF

size: few
J: TRBJ2-1
D: TRBD2
V: TRBV5-1
DNA: TGCGCCACCCCTCCGGGACTACCCTACAATGAGCAGTTCTTC
CDR3: CATPPGLPYNEQFF

size: .
J: TRBJ2-1
D: .
V: TRBV6-1
DNA: TGTGCCAGCACCAACGGGGCCCCCAATGAGCAGTTCTTC
CDR3: CASTNGAPNEQFF

size: many
J: TRBJ2-7
D: .
V: TRBV6-5
DNA: TGTGCCAGCAGTTCTAGACAGGACTCCTACGAGCAGTACTTC
CDR3: CASSSRQDSYEQYF

size: .
J: TRBJ1-5
D: .
V: TRBV5-5
DNA: TGTGCCAGCAGCTTGGGCAGGGGCAATCACCCCCAGCATTTT
CDR3: CASSLGRGNHPQHF

size: many
J: TRBJ1-5
D: .
V: TRBV20-1
DNA: TGCAGTGCTACCCGGGTCAATCAGCCCCAGCATTTT
CDR3: CSATRVNQPQHF

size: .
J: TRBJ2-2
D: .
V: TRBV10-1
DNA: TGCGCCAGCTCTTGGGGTCGCGGTGACACCGTGGAGCTGTTTTTT
CDR3: CASSWGRGDTVELFF

size: .
J: TRBJ1-5
D: .
V: TRBV19
DNA: TGTGCCAGTAGTATAGGGGCGACAGAAAATCAGCCCCAGCATTTT
CDR3: CASSIGATENQPQHF

size: .
J: TRBJ1-2
D: .
V: TRBV12-3/TRBV12-4
DNA: TGTGCCAGCAGTTTCCGGTTTGAGGACTATGGCTACACCTTC
CDR3: CASSFRFEDYGYTF

size: many
J: TRBJ1-2
D: TRBD1
V: TRBV12-3/TRBV12-4
DNA: TGTGCCAGCAGTTGGGCGGACAGGGGGCAAGGCTACACCTTC
CDR3: CASSWADRGQGYTF

size: .
J: TRBJ2-6
D: .
V: TRBV5-1
DNA: TGCGCCAGCAGCTTGGCCGGCTCAATTGGGGCCAACGTCCTGACTTTC
CDR3: CASSLAGSIGANVLTF

size: many
J: TRBJ2-3
D: .
V: TRBV5-1
DNA: TGCGCCAGCAGCTTAGAAGGGTACACAGATACGCAGTATTTT
CDR3: CASSLEGYTDTQYF

size: many
J: TRBJ2-1
D: .
V: TRBV29-1
DNA: TGCAGCTCAAGGGGGAGAGGGTCCTACAATGAGCAGTTCTTC
CDR3: CSSRGRGSYNEQFF

size: many
J: TRBJ2-7
D: TRBD2
V: TRBV28
DNA: TGTGCCAGCAGTTTTGCGGGAGGGAGGTCGGGCGAGCAGTACTTC
CDR3: CASSFAGGRSGEQYF

size: .
J: TRBJ2-7
D: .
V: TRBV5-1
DNA: TGCGCCAGCAGCTTGCGCAACCCCTACGAGCAGTACTTC
CDR3: CASSLRNPYEQYF

size: many
J: TRBJ1-2
D: .
V: TRBV18
DNA: TGTGCCAGCTCACCAATCCGGGGCGCCGCTGGCTACACCTTC
CDR3: CASSPIRGAAGYTF

size: many
J: TRBJ2-3
D: TRBD2
V: TRBV6-6
DNA: TGTGCCAGCAGGGGGGGGGATACGCAGTATTTT
CDR3: CASRGGDTQYF

size: many
J: TRBJ1-1
D: .
V: TRBV7-3
DNA: TGTGCCAGCAGCTTAGACCTAACAGCTGAAGCTTTCTTT
CDR3: CASSLDLTAEAFF

size: few
J: TRBJ2-1
D: .
V: TRBV9
DNA: TGTGCCAGCAGCGCCATGGAAGGGGGGTCTCCCCACAATGAGCAGTTCTTC
CDR3: CASSAMEGGSPHNEQFF

size: few
J: TRBJ2-3
D: TRBD2
V: TRBV5-1
DNA: TGCGCCAGCAGCTTGGCCGCGTGGGACAGGGGGCATCGGGGACTAGCGGGGGAAACAGATACGCAGTATTTT
CDR3: CASSLAAWDRGHRGLAGETDTQYF

size: many
J: TRBJ1-2
D: .
V: TRBV20-1
DNA: TGCAGTGCTACGACGCAGAACTATGGCTACACCTTC
CDR3: CSATTQNYGYTF

size: few
J: TRBJ1-6
D: .
V: TRBV7-9
DNA: TGTGCCAGCAGAGAAGGAGACGGCGTAAATTCACCCCTCCACTTT
CDR3: CASREGDGVNSPLHF

size: many
J: TRBJ2-1
D: .
V: TRBV20-1
DNA: TGCAGTGCTAAGAACTACAATGAGCAGTTCTTC
CDR3: CSAKNYNEQFF

size: many
J: TRBJ2-5
D: TRBD1
V: TRBV5-1
DNA: TGCGCCAGCAGCTCTATCCCAGGGGGCCGGGAGACCCAGTACTTC
CDR3: CASSSIPGGRETQYF

size: few
J: TRBJ2-7
D: .
V: TRBV7-9
DNA: TGTGCCAGCAGCGCCCGCCCGAAGATGCAGTACTTC
CDR3: CASSARPKMQYF

size: .
J: TRBJ1-5
D: .
V: TRBV4-1
DNA: TGCGCCAGCAGCCAAGATGGTCCCCAGCCCCAGCATTTT
CDR3: CASSQDGPQPQHF

size: many
J: TRBJ2-2
D: TRBD1
V: TRBV20-1
DNA: TGCAGTGCTAGAGCAGGGGGTGGGAACACCGGGGAGCTGTTTTTT
CDR3: CSARAGGGNTGELFF

size: .
J: TRBJ1-3
D: TRBD1
V: TRBV6-5
DNA: TGTGCCAGCAGTTTCCGGGACAGCCCTCGTGGAAACACCATATATTTT
CDR3: CASSFRDSPRGNTIYF

size: many
J: TRBJ2-3
D: .
V: TRBV28
DNA: TGTGCCAGCAGTTTATGGCAGGTTGCTAGCACAGATACGCAGTATTTT
CDR3: CASSLWQVASTDTQYF

size: many
J: TRBJ2-5
D: .
V: TRBV10-3
DNA: TGTGCCACCGGACAGTTTCAAGAGACCCAGTACTTC
CDR3: CATGQFQETQYF

size: many
J: TRBJ1-2
D: .
V: TRBV5-1
DNA: TGCGCCAGCAGCATCGGCCTTGGGGGTGGCTACACCTTC
CDR3: CASSIGLGGGYTF

size: few
J: TRBJ2-5
D: .
V: TRBV7-2
DNA: TGTGCCAGCAGCAAACGAGAAGGGAGACAAGAGACCCAGTACTTC
CDR3: CASSKREGRQETQYF

size: .
J: TRBJ2-7
D: TRBD2
V: TRBV20-1
DNA: TGCAGTGCCATCATGCCGGGACTAGGGGGGTCCGAGCAGTACTTC
CDR3: CSAIMPGLGGSEQYF

size: few
J: TRBJ2-1
D: .
V: TRBV25-1
DNA: TGTGCCACCTCCTCCCCCACGCCCTACAATGAGCAGTTCTTC
CDR3: CATSSPTPYNEQFF

size: many
J: TRBJ2-1
D: .
V: TRBV20-1
DNA: TGCAGTGTAGGGGACCCCCAGGGTGGCTCCTACAATGAGCAGTTCTTC
CDR3: CSVGDPQGGSYNEQFF

size: few
J: TRBJ1-2
D: .
V: TRBV29-1
DNA: TGCAGCGTTGAAGATCCCAGGGTGGATGGCTACACCTTC
CDR3: CSVEDPRVDGYTF

size: many
J: TRBJ2-2
D: .
V: TRBV20-1
DNA: TGCAGTGCTAGTCTCCGGAGGACCGGGGAGCTGTTTTTT
CDR3: CSASLRRTGELFF

size: many
J: TRBJ2-4
D: .
V: TRBV28
DNA: TGTGCCAGCAGTTTCCAGGGACTAGCCAAAAACATTCAGTACTTC
CDR3: CASSFQGLAKNIQYF